This TCR beta chain came from a study (dated by TCRdb to the mid-2010s). Notes on this clonotype: Which antigen it targets is not known. It has no much larger one-base neighbor in the sample; base qualities were not kept.

The method behind the library was RT-PCR. Sequencing was performed on an Illumina MiSeq. Using fastp trimming at Q25 and MiXCR clonotype assembly, TCRdb reanalyzed the public sequencing data and kept in-frame beta chains. Rows with a matching CDR3 protein are joined into one entry that keeps the most common DNA and genes. Counted in this sample were almost 700,000 distinct CDR3 sequences; 12% to 15% of them appeared once. Of the sample, 3% to 4.5% is held by the ten largest clones. The material sequenced was memory CD4+ T cells from blood. This clonotype was obtained from a female donor in good health, serving as a healthy control.

The DNA sequence follows: TGCAGTGGAGGAGGGGGGGCGATTTCCACGGTTGGAAACATTCAGTACTTC. Its protein is CSGGGGAISTVGNIQYF. The rearranged segments are TRBV20-1 and TRBJ2-4; the best D guess is TRBD2, with 7 bases matching. CDR3 length: 17 amino acids, cysteine to phenylalanine. Only the CDR3 DNA is retained, 51 bases long and in frame from the first base. According to the germline V gene (reference sequence), CDR1 reads DFQATT and CDR2 reads SNEGSKA. At the junction V is shortened by 7 bases and J by 6 bases, with 28 bases in between.